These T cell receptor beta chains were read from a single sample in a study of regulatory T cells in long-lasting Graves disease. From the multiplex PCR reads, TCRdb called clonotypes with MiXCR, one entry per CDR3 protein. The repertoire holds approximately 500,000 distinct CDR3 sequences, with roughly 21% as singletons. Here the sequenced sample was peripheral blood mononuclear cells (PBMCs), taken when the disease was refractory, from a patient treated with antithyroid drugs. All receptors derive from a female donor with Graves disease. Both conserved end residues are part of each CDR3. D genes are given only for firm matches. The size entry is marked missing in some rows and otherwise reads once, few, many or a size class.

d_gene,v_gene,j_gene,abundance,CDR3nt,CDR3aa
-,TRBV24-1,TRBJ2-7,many,TGTGCCACCAGTGATTCCGGGCCTAACTACGAGCAGTACTTC,CATSDSGPNYEQYF
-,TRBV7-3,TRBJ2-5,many,TGTGCCAGCTCCCGAGGCTATTTGGAGACCCAGTACTTC,CASSRGYLETQYF
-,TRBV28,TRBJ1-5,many,TGTGCCAGCAGCCGGGACGGGAATCAGCCCCAGCATTTT,CASSRDGNQPQHF
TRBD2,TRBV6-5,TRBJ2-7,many,TGTGCCAGCAGTTACTCCCTAGCGGGAACCTACGAGCAGTACTTC,CASSYSLAGTYEQYF
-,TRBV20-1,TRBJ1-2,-,TGCAGTGCTAGCACATTCGGGACGGGCGATGGCTACACCTTC,CSASTFGTGDGYTF
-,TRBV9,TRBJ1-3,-,TGTGCCAGCAGCGTAGGTGTCAGGCCTGGAAACACCATATATTTT,CASSVGVRPGNTIYF
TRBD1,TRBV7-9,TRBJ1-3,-,TGTGCCAGCCACGGACAGGGGAGGGCGGGCGCTGGAAACACCATATATTTT,CASHGQGRAGAGNTIYF
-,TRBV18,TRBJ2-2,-,TGTGCCAGCTCACCACCATGGGGAACCGGGGAGCTGTTTTTT,CASSPPWGTGELFF
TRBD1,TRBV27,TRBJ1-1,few,TGTGCCAGCAGTTTAACGGACAGGGGGTGGGCTGAAGCTTTCTTT,CASSLTDRGWAEAFF
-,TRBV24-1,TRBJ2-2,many,TGTGCCACCAGTGATTTGGGTGGACAGGGACTAAACACCGGGGAGCTGTTTTTT,CATSDLGGQGLNTGELFF
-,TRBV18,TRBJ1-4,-,TGTGCCAGCTCACCACCAGACCCAACTGAAAAACTGTTTTTT,CASSPPDPTEKLFF
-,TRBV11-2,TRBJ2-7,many,TGTGCCAGCAGCTTCGGGACGGCTGTCTACGAGCAGTACTTC,CASSFGTAVYEQYF
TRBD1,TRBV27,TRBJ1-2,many,TGTGCCAGCAGTTTCTCGGGACAGCCTATCTACACCTTC,CASSFSGQPIYTF
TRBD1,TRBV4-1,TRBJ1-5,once,TGCGCCAGCGGCCAGGGGGACTTCTATAGCAATCAGCCCCAGCATTTT,CASGQGDFYSNQPQHF
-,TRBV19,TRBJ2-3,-,TGTGCCAGTAGTATGTCTCTCGGAACACTTCATACGCAGTATTTT,CASSMSLGTLHTQYF
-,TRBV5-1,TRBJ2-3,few,TGCGCCAGCAGCTTGGGGTCCAGGTGGTATTTT,CASSLGSRWYF
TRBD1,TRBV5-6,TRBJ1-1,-,TGTGCCAGCAGCTTGAGTCGAGGGACAGAGTACACTGAAGCTTTCTTT,CASSLSRGTEYTEAFF
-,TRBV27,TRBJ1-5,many,TGTGCCAGCAACCGGGACGGTTTTAATCAGCCCCAGCATTTT,CASNRDGFNQPQHF
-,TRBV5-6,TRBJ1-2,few,TGTGCCAGCAGCTTGGAATTGGGTACCCCTTTCTATGGCTACACCTTC,CASSLELGTPFYGYTF
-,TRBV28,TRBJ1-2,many,TGTGCCAGCAGCGGGTCTTTTTATGGCTACACCTTC,CASSGSFYGYTF
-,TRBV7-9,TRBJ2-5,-,TGTGCCAGCAGCTTAGCGGGACATAGAGAGACCCAGTACTTC,CASSLAGHRETQYF
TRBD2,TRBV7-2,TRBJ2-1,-,TGTGCCAGCAGCTACTACTGGCTAGCGGGAGAAGGTGAGCAGTTCTTC,CASSYYWLAGEGEQFF
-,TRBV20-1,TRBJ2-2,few,TGCAGTGCTAGAATTGGGGGCCGTATGACCGGGGAGCTGTTTTTT,CSARIGGRMTGELFF
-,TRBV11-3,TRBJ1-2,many,TGTGCCAGCAGCTTAGGCCAGGGAAGGAACTATGGCTACACCTTC,CASSLGQGRNYGYTF
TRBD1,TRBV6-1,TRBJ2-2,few,TGTGCCAGCAACCAACAGGGGGCTCACGGGGAGCTGTTTTTT,CASNQQGAHGELFF
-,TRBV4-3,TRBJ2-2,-,TGCGCCAGCAGCCAAGTCTTAGCGGCGAACACCGGGGAGCTGTTTTTT,CASSQVLAANTGELFF
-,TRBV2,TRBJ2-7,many,TGTGCCAGCAGTGAGGGACGGCGATACGAGCAGTACTTC,CASSEGRRYEQYF
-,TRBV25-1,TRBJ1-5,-,TGTGCCAGCAGTGATTTATTTGGCCAGCCCCAGCATTTT,CASSDLFGQPQHF
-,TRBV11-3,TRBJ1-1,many,TGTGCCAGCAGCCCGGAACCGACAGACGATGAAGCTTTCTTT,CASSPEPTDDEAFF
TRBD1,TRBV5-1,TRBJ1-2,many,TGCGCCAGCAGCTTTAACTCCGGGACAGGGGATGGCTACACCTTC,CASSFNSGTGDGYTF
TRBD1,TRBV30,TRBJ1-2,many,TGTGCCTGGAGCCTGACAGGGGTAGGCTACACCTTC,CAWSLTGVGYTF
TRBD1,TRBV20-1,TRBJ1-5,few,TGCAGTGCTTCGGGACAGGCAGATCAGCCCCAGCATTTT,CSASGQADQPQHF
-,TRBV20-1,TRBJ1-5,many,TGCAGTGCTGGCCACAGAGGGGCTCAGCCCCAGCATTTT,CSAGHRGAQPQHF
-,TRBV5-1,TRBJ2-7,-,TGCGCCAGCAAGAAAGAGGGTTCCTCCTACGAGCAGTACTTC,CASKKEGSSYEQYF
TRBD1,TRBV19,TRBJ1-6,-,TGTGCCAGTAGTTTCCTTGGGACAGTTTCTGGTGGACCCCTCCACTTT,CASSFLGTVSGGPLHF
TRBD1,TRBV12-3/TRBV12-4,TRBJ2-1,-,TGTGCCAGCACCCACGGGACAGACTACAATGAGCAGTTCTTC,CASTHGTDYNEQFF
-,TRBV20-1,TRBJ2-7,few,TGCAGTGCTAGAGACTCCCGCACGGGTATCTCCTACGAGCAGTACTTC,CSARDSRTGISYEQYF
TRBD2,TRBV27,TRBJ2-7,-,TGTGCCAGCAGCCCCCCGCCCTGGCGGGGGGGCCACGAGCAGTACTTC,CASSPPPWRGGHEQYF
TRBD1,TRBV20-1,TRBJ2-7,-,TGCAGTGCTAGAGACCTACTCGAGGCCGGGACAGGGCGCTACGAGCAGTACTTC,CSARDLLEAGTGRYEQYF
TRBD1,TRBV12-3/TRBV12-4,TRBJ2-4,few,TGTGCCAGCAGATCCGGGACAGGGACTTCCAAAAACATTCAGTACTTC,CASRSGTGTSKNIQYF
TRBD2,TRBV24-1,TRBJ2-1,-,TGTGCCACCAGTGACTCCCCCGGACTAGCGGGTAGCTCCTACAATGAGCAGTTCTTC,CATSDSPGLAGSSYNEQFF
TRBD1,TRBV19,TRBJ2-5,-,TGTGCCAGTAGTAAACTGACAGGGGTGGAGGACCAAGAGACCCAGTACTTC,CASSKLTGVEDQETQYF
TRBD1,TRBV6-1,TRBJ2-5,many,TGTGCCAGCACCAACCCCCGGGACAGGACTCAAGAGACCCAGTACTTC,CASTNPRDRTQETQYF
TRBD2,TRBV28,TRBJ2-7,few,TGTGCCAGCAGCTACCCCTCCGCGGGAGGTGGGGCCCTCTACGAGCAGTACTTC,CASSYPSAGGGALYEQYF
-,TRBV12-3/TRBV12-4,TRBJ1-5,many,TGTGCCAGCAGAAAGGTTGGTGATCAGCCCCAGCATTTT,CASRKVGDQPQHF
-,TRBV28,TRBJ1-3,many,TGTGCCAGCAGTCGCCAGGGGTGGGGAAACACCATATATTTT,CASSRQGWGNTIYF
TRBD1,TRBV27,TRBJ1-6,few,TGTGCCAGCAGTTTAACAACAGGGGGAGGTTCACCCCTCCACTTT,CASSLTTGGGSPLHF
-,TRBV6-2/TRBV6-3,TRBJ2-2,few,TGTGCCAGCAGTTACGTAGGGATCACCGGGGAGCTGTTTTTT,CASSYVGITGELFF
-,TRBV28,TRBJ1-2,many,TGTGCCAGCAGCTCGAGGATCGACTATGGCTACACCTTC,CASSSRIDYGYTF
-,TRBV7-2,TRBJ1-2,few,TGTGCCAGCAGCTCGCGGGGGGACTCTGAGGGCTACACCTTC,CASSSRGDSEGYTF
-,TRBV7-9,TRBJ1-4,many,TGTGCCAGCTCAGGAGGGACTAATGAAAAACTGTTTTTT,CASSGGTNEKLFF
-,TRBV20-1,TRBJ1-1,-,TGCAGTGCTAGGGAAGGGGACCCCGAAGCTTTCTTT,CSAREGDPEAFF
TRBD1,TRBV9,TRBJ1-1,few,TGTGCCAGCAGCGTAGTAGGACAGGGAGGCACTGAAGCTTTCTTT,CASSVVGQGGTEAFF